The 24 T cell receptor beta chains presented below share a single source sample, sequenced in a study of CD4 and CD8 cells across lung adenocarcinoma regions. In TCRdb, the PCR reads were re-called with MiXCR into one record per CDR3 protein. The data show some 16,000 distinct CDR3 sequences, around 55% seen once. The sequencing sample was made of CD8+ T cells from the center of a lung tumor. All receptors come from a female donor with lung adenocarcinoma. The CD4 and CD8 labels of this study may be unreliable.

The V and J genes are TRBV6-1 and TRBJ2-4, with D perhaps matching TRBD1 (5 bases). The CDR3 runs 17 residues. Per germline, CDR1 MNHNS and CDR2 SASEGT. V dropped 1 base and J dropped 13 bases, with 26 bases sitting between them. The CDR3 is CASSEVLPGPQEGIQYF. Here the CDR3 DNA reads TGTGCCAGCAGTGAAGTACTCCCAGGGCCACAAGAAGGGATCCAGTACTTC.

The CDR3 DNA is TGTGGCGGGGGGCCGGGGGGGCGTGACCAAGAGACCCAGTACTTC. It specifies CGGGPGGRDQETQYF. This rearrangement joins TRBV10-3 to TRBJ2-4; TRBD2 matches at 8 bases. The J call may be in error: the DNA end matches TRBJ2-5 better. The CDR3 totals 15 residues. Germline V gene data show CDR1 as ENHRY and CDR2 as SYGVKD.

This clonotype was observed a few times. The rearrangement joins TRBV27 to TRBJ2-5; D gene ambiguous. The germline gives CDR1 MNHEY, CDR2 SMNVEV (reference sequence). The CDR3 is made up of 13 amino acids. V was trimmed by 7 bases and J by 5 bases, leaving 14 bases between them. CDR3 sequence: CASKDPLGETQYF. CDR3 DNA: TGTGCCAGCAAGGACCCTCTAGGGGAGACCCAGTACTTC.

The chain uses TRBV6-1 and TRBJ2-2, with D perhaps assigned TRBD1 or TRBD2 (5 bases each). The DNA end is a closer match to TRBJ2-3, so the J assignment may be wrong. The CDR3 has 16 amino acids. In germline, CDR1 is MNHNS, CDR2 SASEGT. CDR3 coding DNA: TGTGCCAGCAGTGAACCGGGACCTGCGGGCACCGGGGCGCAGTATTTT. Residues: CASSEPGPAGTGAQYF.

The rearrangement uses TRBV9 and TRBJ2-1; 7 positions agree with TRBD2. The ends lost 4 bases at V and 10 bases at J; junction bases unmatched: 5. The CDR3 is made up of 12 amino acids. Germline CDR1 reads SGDLS; CDR2 reads YYNGEE. CDR3 in DNA: TGTGCCAGCAGCCCCGGGGGGATGGAGCAGTTCTTC. It is translated as CASSPGGMEQFF.

Regarding this clonotype: Sequence at one end of the junction differs from germline and may be a read error. The rearrangement joins TRBV6-1 to TRBJ2-5; 7 nucleotides match TRBD1. The J call is in doubt because the DNA end fits TRBJ2-3 better. Germline V lookup: CDR1 MNHNS, CDR2 SASEGT. The CDR3 length is 14 residues. DNA for the CDR3: TGTGCGAGCAGTGGGGCCGGTGGGACAGAGACGCAGTATTTT. It specifies CASSGAGGTETQYF.

The J gene is TRBJ2-3, the V gene TRBV10-2; D may be TRBD2 (7 bases). Near its end, the DNA agrees better with TRBJ2-7, so the J call may be wrong. Germline values: CDR1 WSHSY, CDR2 SAAADI. The CDR3 has 13 amino acids. Here the CDR3 DNA reads TGCGCAGCGGGGCTGTGGGACACAAACACGCAGTACTTC. Translation: CAAGLWDTNTQYF.

The V and J genes are TRBV10-2 and TRBJ2-2; weak D call: TRBD2 (5 bases). The CDR3 is made up of 14 amino acids. V was cut by 8 bases and J by 0 bases, with 10 bases left in between. Germline CDR1 reads WSHSY; CDR2 reads SAAADI. CDR3 DNA: TGCGCCAGCTGTAGACTAACGAACACCGGGGAGCTGTTTTTT. Its translation: CASCRLTNTGELFF.

V usage is TRBV23-1 and J usage is TRBJ2-1; 7 nucleotides agree with TRBD2. Near its end, the DNA agrees better with TRBJ2-5, so the J call may be wrong. TRBV23-1 qualifies as an ORF whose function is uncertain. The CDR3 sequence is 15 residues long. This CDR3 reads CASSQSGGGSGTQYF. Written as DNA, the CDR3 is TGCGCCAGCAGTCAATCTGGGGGGGGTTCTGGGACCCAGTACTTC.

This clonotype was picked up many times. The rearrangement uses TRBV10-3 and TRBJ2-1; a weak D match, TRBD2 (6 bases). CDR1 and CDR2 from the germline V gene are ENHRY and SYGVKD. Trimming pared 10 bases from V and 5 bases from J, leaving 15 bases between. The CDR3 consists of 13 residues. In nucleotides, the CDR3 is TGTGCCACAAACCGGGGGTACAACAATGAGCAGTTCTTC. Translated, it gives CATNRGYNNEQFF.

The chain combines TRBV25-1 with TRBJ1-6, with D maybe TRBD1 (6 bases). CDR1 and CDR2 from the germline V gene are MGHDK and SYGVNS. The V end lost 4 bases, the J end lost 9 bases, and 13 bases lay between the germline ends. This CDR3 has 14 residues. CDR3 sequence reads: CASSGQVVSSPLHF. The CDR3 region has the DNA TGTGCCAGCAGTGGACAGGTGGTGAGTTCACCCCTCCACTTT. Looking up the rest from reference TRBV25-1 and TRBJ1-6 gives the full variable domain: EADIYQTPRYLVIGTGKKITLECSQTMGHDKMYWYQQDPGMELHLIHYSYGVNSTEKGDLSSESTVSRIRTEHFPLTLESARPSHTSQYLCASSGQVVSSPLHFGNGTRLTVT.

This rearrangement joins TRBV4-1 to TRBJ2-3; TRBD2 matches 9 bases. Germline trimming cut 4 bases from V and 6 bases from J; bases unmatched to any gene: 5. This CDR3 spans 14 amino acids. Germline lookup yields CDR1 MGHRA and CDR2 YSYEKL. The DNA of the CDR3 is TGCGCCAGCAGCCCGGTAGCGGGGGCCGATACGCAGTATTTT. Residues: CASSPVAGADTQYF.

In its sample, this clonotype was seen many times. In nucleotides, the CDR3 is TGTGCCAGCAGTTACTCGGGGCAGAAGTCTACTTTAAATTCACCCCTCCACTTT. Translated: CASSYSGQKSTLNSPLHF. The chain is built from TRBV6-5 and TRBJ1-6, with D possibly being TRBD1 (5 bases). This CDR3 is 18 amino acids long. CDR1 MNHEY and CDR2 SVGAGI come from the germline V gene. The V end was cut by 0 bases, the J end by 7 bases, with 19 bases between.

The V gene is TRBV7-2, the J gene TRBJ2-1; tentatively, D is TRBD2 (6 bases). Germline CDR1 reads SGHTA; CDR2 reads FQGNSA. CDR3 size: 15 residues. Trimming removed 4 bases at V and 10 bases at J, with 20 bases between. In DNA form, the CDR3 reads TGTGCCAGCAGCTCAGTTGGGAGGAGCTCCTACGAGCAGTTCTTC. Protein: CASSSVGRSSYEQFF.

The chain couples TRBV27 to TRBJ2-5; a possible D gene is TRBD2 (6 bases). Trimming took 5 bases from V and 4 from J, leaving 11 bases between them. CDR3 length equals 13 residues. The germline V gene has CDR1 MNHEY and CDR2 SMNVEV (reference sequence). CDR3 sequence (DNA): TGTGCCAGCAGTCCGGGGGACGCAGAGACCCAGTACTTC. Translation: CASSPGDAETQYF.

The chain couples TRBV12-3 or TRBV12-4 to TRBJ1-2, with a tentative D call TRBD1 (6 bases). The length of the CDR3 is 15 residues. Trimming removed 1 base from V and 5 bases from J, with 14 bases in between. In nucleotides, the CDR3 is TGTGCCAGCAGTTTAGGGCCAGGGGAAAGGTATGGCTACACCTTC. Translated: CASSLGPGERYGYTF.

This chain joins TRBV7-2 and TRBJ2-4; the D gene is possibly TRBD1 (5 bases). CDR1 SGHTA and CDR2 FQGNSA come from the germline V gene. This CDR3 has 16 amino acids. Deletions cut 2 bases from V and 0 bases from J, with 11 bases between. In DNA, the CDR3 is TGTGCCAGCAGCTTAATGCCCCAGGGAGCCAAAAACATTCAGTACTTC. It yields the protein CASSLMPQGAKNIQYF.

This clonotype was observed once. One end of the junction varies from germline; a read error may be responsible. V and J are TRBV6-1 and TRBJ2-3, with 8 positions matching TRBD2. Germline CDR1 reads MNHNS; CDR2 reads SASEGT. CDR3 length: 17 residues. The DNA of the CDR3 is TGTACCAGCAGTCGGGGACTAGGGGGGGGTGTCCCAGATACGCAGTACTTT. Protein sequence: CTSSRGLGGGVPDTQYF.

Many counts were recorded for this clonotype. The J gene is TRBJ1-2, the V gene TRBV6-5; 8 nucleotides align to TRBD1. The trim removed 1 base at V and 2 bases at J, leaving 12 bases unmatched. The CDR3 contains 18 residues. Germline loops: CDR1 MNHEY, CDR2 SVGAGI. CDR3 residues: CASSYWAGAGGSNYGYTF. CDR3 in DNA: TGTGCCAGCAGTTACTGGGCCGGGGCAGGGGGCTCGAACTATGGCTACACCTTC.

This clonotype came up a few times. The chain has TRBV10-2 and TRBJ2-6; 8 nucleotides line up with TRBD1. Trimming cost V 2 bases and J 1 base; bases outside gene matches: 4. Germline CDR1 is WSHSY and CDR2 is SAAADI. The CDR3 contains 17 residues. CDR3 amino acids: CASSEGRGRSGANVLTF. The CDR3 bases are TGCGCCAGCAGTGAGGGCAGGGGGCGGTCTGGGGCCAACGTCCTGACTTTC.

Note on this clonotype: An end of the junction differs from the germline gene, which may be a read error. This CDR3 reads CASVRGMCATNIQYF. The CDR3, as DNA: TGTGCCAGCGTTCGGGGGATGTGTGCCACAAACATTCAGTACTTC. The chain employs TRBV6-5 and TRBJ2-4, with D tentatively TRBD2 (6 bases). The CDR3 is 15 residues long. Germline V lookup: CDR1 MNHEY, CDR2 SVGAGI.

This clonotype has only one observation. The chain employs TRBV27 and TRBJ2-4; a weak D match, TRBD1 (5 bases). The ends were cut back, 10 bases at V and 1 base at J, with 14 bases in the middle. The CDR3 extends over 14 amino acids. Per germline, CDR1 MNHEY and CDR2 SMNVEV (reference sequence). The CDR3 region is CAIKGLGAKNIQYF. The CDR3 DNA is TGTGCCATCAAGGGGCTGGGGGCCAAAAACATTCAGTACTTC.

J is TRBJ2-2 and V is TRBV3-1; 9 bases are shared with TRBD1. The CDR3 is 14 residues long. Germline V gene lookup returns CDR1 LGHDT and CDR2 YNNKEL (reference sequence). The junction had 6 bases not matched to a gene; V was cut back by 8 bases and J by 5 bases. The CDR3 nucleotides read TGTGCCAGCGGGGACAGGGCCTCAACCGGGGAGCTGTTTTTT. This translates into CASGDRASTGELFF.

A word on this clonotype: At one of its ends the junction is not consistent with the germline gene, which may arise from a read error. The J gene is TRBJ2-3, the V gene TRBV15, with 8 bases aligning to TRBD2. The CDR3 is 15 residues long. Germline-derived CDR1 and CDR2 are LNHNV and YYDKDF (reference sequence). CDR3 sequence (DNA): TGTGGCGCGGGGGGAGGGGGGGGGGACAAAGAGACGCAGTATTTC. Encoded protein: CGAGGGGGDKETQYF.